A selection of T cell receptor beta chains follows, all from one sample in a study of blood T cells in healthy people across ages. MiXCR, run by TCRdb on the 5' RACE reads, gives a single entry per CDR3 protein. The repertoire includes around 940,000 distinct CDR3 sequences, just over 50% of them detected once, and about a fifth sits in the top ten. Sequenced input: blood. These receptors were taken from an older woman in good health. The CDR3 runs from the conserved cysteine through the conserved F or W. The D gene is left open where the match is weak. Size values are once, few and many counts, or a class for expanded clones, and some rows have none.

>TRBV7-9|-|-|TRBJ2-1
TGTGCCAGCAGAAATACCGGTGTCAACAATGAGCAGTTCTTC
CASRNTGVNNEQFF
>TRBV5-5|TRBD1|-|TRBJ2-7
TGTGCCAGCAGCTTGAACTCAGTCGGAGACAGGGGTTACGAGCAGTACTTC
CASSLNSVGDRGYEQYF
>TRBV20-1|TRBD2|-|TRBJ2-7
TGCAGTGCCCTTCCCAACCGGGACTACTACTACGAGCAGTACTTC
CSALPNRDYYYEQYF
>TRBV7-8|-|-|TRBJ2-1
TGTGCCAGCAGCTTTCGGTTCTCCTACAATGAGCAGTTCTTC
CASSFRFSYNEQFF
>TRBV5-1|-|-|TRBJ1-4
TGCGCCAGCAGGTGGACAACGGGGGGCCCAATGCTCACTGAAAAACTGTTTTTT
CASRWTTGGPMLTEKLFF
>TRBV20-1|-|-|TRBJ1-4
TGCAGTGCTTTAGACAGTCTGACTAATGAAAAACTGTTTTTT
CSALDSLTNEKLFF
>TRBV4-1|-|-|TRBJ2-1
TGCGCCAGCAGCCAAGCTTATGTGGATGAGCAGTTCTTC
CASSQAYVDEQFF
>TRBV9|-|-|TRBJ2-1
TGTGCCAGCAGCGTAACGCCGAGGGAGTCGCAGTTCTTC
CASSVTPRESQFF
>TRBV20-1|-|-|TRBJ2-7
TGCAGTGCTAGAGATGTCGGTTATGAGCAGTACTTC
CSARDVGYEQYF
>TRBV24-1|TRBD2|-|TRBJ2-1
TGTGCCTCCGGCGGGAGCTTAAATGAGCAGTTCTTC
CASGGSLNEQFF
>TRBV4-1|-|-|TRBJ2-1
TGCGCCAGCAGCCAAGGAGGCGTCGGTGAGCAGTTCTTC
CASSQGGVGEQFF
>TRBV5-1|-|-|TRBJ2-7
TGCGCCAGCAGCTTGGCCATAGGAGTCAGGCTCTACGAGCAGTACTTC
CASSLAIGVRLYEQYF
>TRBV14|TRBD2|few|TRBJ2-7
TGTGCCAGCAGCCAACATTCCCTAGCGGGAGAACGGCCCTCCTACGAGCAGTACTTC
CASSQHSLAGERPSYEQYF
>TRBV7-9|-|once|TRBJ2-4
TGTGCCAGCAGCTTACGTTCGGGGAGAAGGGGAAACATTCAGTACTTC
CASSLRSGRRGNIQYF
>TRBV28|-|few|TRBJ1-5
TGTGCCAGCAGTTTGGGGAATAATGATCAGCCCCAGCATTTT
CASSLGNNDQPQHF
>TRBV28|-|-|TRBJ1-5
TGTGCCAGCAGTTTAGTAGGCAGAAATCAGCCCCAGCATTTT
CASSLVGRNQPQHF
>TRBV7-3|TRBD2|-|TRBJ2-1
TGTGCCAGCAGCTTAAGGGCCAAGACTAGCGGGAGGGACAATGAGCAGTTCTTC
CASSLRAKTSGRDNEQFF
>TRBV5-1|TRBD1|-|TRBJ2-7
TGCGCCAGCAGCTTGAGTGTGACAGGGGACGAGCAGTACTTC
CASSLSVTGDEQYF
>TRBV20-1|-|-|TRBJ2-3
TGCAGTGCTCCAAAGGGGACAGATACGCAGTATTTT
CSAPKGTDTQYF
>TRBV3-1|-|once|TRBJ2-3
TGTGCCAGCAGCCACAAACTAGATCCCACAGATACGCAGTATTTT
CASSHKLDPTDTQYF
>TRBV28|-|-|TRBJ2-7
TGTGCCAGCAGAGACTTAGAGCTTAAGAAAAAAGAGGCCCAGTACTTC
CASRDLELKKKEAQYF
>TRBV18|TRBD2|-|TRBJ2-4
TGTGCCAGCTCACCGGGGACTAGCGGGACTAGACTAGCCAAAAACATTCAGTACTTC
CASSPGTSGTRLAKNIQYF
>TRBV25-1|-|-|TRBJ1-1
TGTGCCAGCATCCCGACAGCGGGAAGGGCTGAAGCTTTCTTT
CASIPTAGRAEAFF
>TRBV20-1|TRBD2|few|TRBJ2-4
TGCAGTGCGCCGGGACTAGCGGGAGGAGCCAAAAACATTCAGTACTTC
CSAPGLAGGAKNIQYF
>TRBV20-1|TRBD1|-|TRBJ2-7
TGCAGTGCTGGGGCCCCGACAGGGGGTAGGGAGACCCGGTACTTC
CSAGAPTGGRETRYF
>TRBV20-1|-|few|TRBJ1-5
TGCAGTGCGAACAGCGGTTATAGCAATCAGCCCCAGCATTTT
CSANSGYSNQPQHF
>TRBV6-2/TRBV6-3|-|many|TRBJ2-5
TGTGCCAGCAACCGACAGGGCGGGGGTTTCCAAGAGACCCAGTACTTC
CASNRQGGGFQETQYF
>TRBV20-1|TRBD1|-|TRBJ2-4
TGCAGTGCTAAGGGGACAGGGGGCCCGAACATTCAGTACTTC
CSAKGTGGPNIQYF
>TRBV10-3|TRBD2|few|TRBJ2-1
TGTGCCATCAGTGAGTCGGGACTAGCGATTAATGAGCAGTTCTTC
CAISESGLAINEQFF
>TRBV20-1|-|few|TRBJ1-5
TGCAGTGCTACCTCACAGGCCTATAGCAATCAGCCCCAGCATTTT
CSATSQAYSNQPQHF
>TRBV25-1|TRBD1|-|TRBJ1-1
TGTGCCAGCAGACCGACGGATAAGGGGGCGCGCGCTGAAGCTTTCTTT
CASRPTDKGARAEAFF
>TRBV4-2|-|few|TRBJ2-7
TGTGCCAGCAGCCAAGATGGCCAGGAACCCTACGAGCAGTACTTC
CASSQDGQEPYEQYF
>TRBV20-1|-|few|TRBJ2-1
TGCAGTACACAAGACGCGACCGAGCAGTTCTTC
CSTQDATEQFF
>TRBV20-1|TRBD1|-|TRBJ2-3
TGCAGTGCTAGAGCTTGGGGGACAGGTACGCAGTATTTT
CSARAWGTGTQYF
>TRBV6-5|-|few|TRBJ1-5
TGTGCCAGCAGTTATGGCAGGGGCAATCAGCCCCAGCATTTT
CASSYGRGNQPQHF
>TRBV4-1|-|-|TRBJ2-7
TGCGCCAGCAGCCAAGATCCTGGGACACAAGGGGAGCAGTACTTC
CASSQDPGTQGEQYF
>TRBV12-3/TRBV12-4|-|-|TRBJ1-3
TGTGCCAGCAGTTTAGGTCAGGTGAACTCTGGAAACACCATATATTTT
CASSLGQVNSGNTIYF
>TRBV12-3/TRBV12-4|-|few|TRBJ1-2
TGTGCCAGCAGTTTAGCAGCCGGGCCTAGGGGTGGCTACACCTTC
CASSLAAGPRGGYTF
>TRBV6-5|TRBD2|once|TRBJ2-5
TGTGCCAGCAGTTCCCATCATCGAAGCGGGGTGGAGACCCAGTACTTC
CASSSHHRSGVETQYF
>TRBV15|TRBD2|-|TRBJ2-1
TGTGCCACCAGATTTGAACTAGCGGGAGCTTATGAGCAGTTCTTC
CATRFELAGAYEQFF
>TRBV20-1|-|once|TRBJ2-1
TGCAGCACCCGAGCGTTTGGCCATGAGCAGTTCTTC
CSTRAFGHEQFF
>TRBV12-3/TRBV12-4|TRBD2|-|TRBJ2-3
TGTGCCGGCAGCGACCCATCGACTAGCGGACTCACAGATACGCAGTATTTT
CAGSDPSTSGLTDTQYF
>TRBV7-3|TRBD2|few|TRBJ2-2
TGTGCCAGCAGCTCGGGACTAGCGTCATCCACCGGGGAGCTGTTTTTT
CASSSGLASSTGELFF
>TRBV29-1|-|-|TRBJ2-7
TGCAGCGTTGAGGGCTGGGGTGGGAAGCAGTACTTC
CSVEGWGGKQYF
>TRBV24-1|-|-|TRBJ2-3
TGTGCCACCAGCGATTTGAGCAGCCGGGGAGGAACAGATACGCAGTATTTT
CATSDLSSRGGTDTQYF
>TRBV5-1|-|-|TRBJ2-5
TGCGCCAGCAGGCGGGACATACAAGAGACCCAGTACTTC
CASRRDIQETQYF
>TRBV4-1|-|-|TRBJ2-6
TGCGCCAGTATCGACGCGGGACTTGCCTCTGGGGCCAACGTCCTGACTTTC
CASIDAGLASGANVLTF
>TRBV20-1|-|-|TRBJ2-3
TGCAGTGCTAGCGGACAGACAGATACGCAGTATTTT
CSASGQTDTQYF
>TRBV7-2|-|-|TRBJ2-1
TGTGCCAGCAGCTTAGATGGTGCGGCTGAGCAGTTCTTC
CASSLDGAAEQFF
>TRBV20-1|TRBD2|-|TRBJ2-1
TGCAGTGCTATCAATGGACTAGCGGGTGGTAGGAATGAGCAGTTCTTC
CSAINGLAGGRNEQFF
>TRBV20-1|TRBD2|many|TRBJ2-7
TGCGCGGGAGGGATATCCTACGAGCAGTACTTC
CAGGISYEQYF
>TRBV9|TRBD2|few|TRBJ2-5
TGTGCCAGCAGCGTACTAGCGGGAGGGCCTGGTGAGACCCAGTACTTC
CASSVLAGGPGETQYF
>TRBV24-1|TRBD1|-|TRBJ1-4
TGTGCCACCAGTGATTCCCACAGGGGTGGCGGTGAAAAACTGTTTTTT
CATSDSHRGGGEKLFF
>TRBV6-1|-|-|TRBJ1-6
TGTGCCAGCAGTGATCGACAGTTGTCACCCCTCCACTTT
CASSDRQLSPLHF